Given below is one T cell receptor (beta chain) in context. The data were obtained in a study of CD8 T cells in Susac syndrome. Germline lookup yields CDR1 DFQATT and CDR2 SNEGSKA (reference sequence). The CDR3 extends over 15 amino acids. V dropped 4 bases and J dropped 5; count of bases not matched to a gene: 8. cDNA came from around 0.54 to 1 ug RNA primed by random hexamers. TCRdb used MiXCR to reprocess the immunoSEQ multiplex PCR reads, holding one entry per CDR3 protein. Of approximately 100,000 distinct CDR3 sequences listed, 96% are singletons. This chain connects TRBV20-1 to TRBJ2-7; 13 bases agree with TRBD2. This receptor was identified in a human donor in good health. The sample comprised CD4+ T cells from PBMCs. This CDR3 reads CSATQGTSGTDEQYF. As DNA, the CDR3 is TGCAGTGCTACCCAAGGGACTAGCGGGACGGACGAGCAGTACTTC.